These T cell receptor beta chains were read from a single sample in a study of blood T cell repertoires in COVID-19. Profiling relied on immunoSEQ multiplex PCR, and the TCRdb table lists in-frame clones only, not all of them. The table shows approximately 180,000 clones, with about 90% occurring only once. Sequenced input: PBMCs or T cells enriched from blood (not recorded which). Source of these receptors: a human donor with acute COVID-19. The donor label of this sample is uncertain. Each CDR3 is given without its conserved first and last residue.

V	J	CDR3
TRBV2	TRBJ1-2	ASSEARGGGYGYT
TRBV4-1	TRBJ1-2	ASSRPREEQGLGYT
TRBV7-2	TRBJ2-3	ASSFETGFTDTQY
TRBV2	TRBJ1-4	ASSERRQGGEKLF
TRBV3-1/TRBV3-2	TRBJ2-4	ASSQGELAGGPSNIQY
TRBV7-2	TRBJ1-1	ASSSKTGTGPNTEAF
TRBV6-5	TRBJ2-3	ASRFGGGLTDTQY
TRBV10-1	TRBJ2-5	ASSEGAGLETQY
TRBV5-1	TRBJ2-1	ASSLDLHRRGNNEQF
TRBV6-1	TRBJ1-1	ASSEDRVNTEAF
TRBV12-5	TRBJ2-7	ASALRQGHSYEQY
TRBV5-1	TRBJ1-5	ASSLAGTGGQPQH
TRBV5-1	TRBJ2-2	ASRTAGTGGAGELF
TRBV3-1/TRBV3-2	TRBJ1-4	ASSPDRGPRANEKLF
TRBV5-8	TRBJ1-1	ASSLVVGWEEAF
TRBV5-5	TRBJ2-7	ASSLGFLGGYEQY
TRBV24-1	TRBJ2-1	ATSDSWASGGNEQF
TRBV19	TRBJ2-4	ASSPRDRELAKNIQY
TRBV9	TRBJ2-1	ASSIAPGGAGNEQF
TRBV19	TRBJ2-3	ASSSLAGTLGTDTQY
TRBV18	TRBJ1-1	ASSPGTGYTEAF
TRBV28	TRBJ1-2	ASSLLAGYGYT
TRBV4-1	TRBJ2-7	ASSPSPGTGARYEQY
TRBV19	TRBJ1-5	ASSIDRAGGQPQH
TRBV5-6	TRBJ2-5	ASSATPGPQGETQY
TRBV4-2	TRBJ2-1	ASSQSDSYNEQF
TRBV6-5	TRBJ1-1	ASSYRSGATEAF
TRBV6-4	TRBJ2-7	ASSEPGDYEQY
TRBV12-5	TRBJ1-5	ASGPSGPQH
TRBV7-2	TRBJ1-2	ASSLTGRGYT
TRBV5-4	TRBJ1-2	ASSPRDRGDYGYT
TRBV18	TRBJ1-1	ASSPSMRGMDTEAF
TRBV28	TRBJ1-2	ASSWRNYGYT
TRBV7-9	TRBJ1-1	ASSWGQEAF
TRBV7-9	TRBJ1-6	ASSFGDRNSPLH
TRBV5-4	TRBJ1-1	ASRPTGLTEAF
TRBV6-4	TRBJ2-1	ASSDSKGLAGNEQF
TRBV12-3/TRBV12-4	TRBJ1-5	ASSERRGPQH
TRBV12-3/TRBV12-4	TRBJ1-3	ASSQGAGNTIY